This TCR beta chain appears in the sequencing data of a study of cytomegalovirus exposure and HLA in healthy donors. At sampling all donors were nominally healthy, likely with unrecorded immune exposures. Overall study results and limits: Researchers catalogued about 150 TCR beta chains as cytomegalovirus-associated.

V lost 1 base to trimming and J lost 8 bases, with 15 bases between them. Germline loops: CDR1 SGHTA, CDR2 FQGTGA. This CDR3 has 15 residues. Comment on this clone: Its antigen is undetermined.

Vbeta (60) and Jbeta (13) primers were used in the PCR. Produced via immunoSEQ multiplex PCR; TCRdb's table is partial and in-frame only. Of 150,000 to 200,000 clones in the sample, around four fifths were seen once. This TCR was recovered from a girl aged 2 to 10 in good health and CMV-seropositive. The chain links TRBV7-3 to TRBJ2-4; D perhaps matches TRBD1 (5 bases). Sequenced material: PBMCs. CDR3 DNA: TGTGCCAGCAGCTTAAAAGGGGCGAGTAGGGACATTCAGTACTTC. Residues: CASSLKGASRDIQYF. Full variable domain (outside the CDR3, taken from reference TRBV7-3 and TRBJ2-4): GAGVSQTPSNKVTEKGKYVELRCDPISGHTALYWYRQSLGQGPEFLIYFQGTGAADDSGLPNDRFFAVRPEGSVSTLKIQRTERGDSAVYLCASSLKGASRDIQYFGAGTRLSVL.